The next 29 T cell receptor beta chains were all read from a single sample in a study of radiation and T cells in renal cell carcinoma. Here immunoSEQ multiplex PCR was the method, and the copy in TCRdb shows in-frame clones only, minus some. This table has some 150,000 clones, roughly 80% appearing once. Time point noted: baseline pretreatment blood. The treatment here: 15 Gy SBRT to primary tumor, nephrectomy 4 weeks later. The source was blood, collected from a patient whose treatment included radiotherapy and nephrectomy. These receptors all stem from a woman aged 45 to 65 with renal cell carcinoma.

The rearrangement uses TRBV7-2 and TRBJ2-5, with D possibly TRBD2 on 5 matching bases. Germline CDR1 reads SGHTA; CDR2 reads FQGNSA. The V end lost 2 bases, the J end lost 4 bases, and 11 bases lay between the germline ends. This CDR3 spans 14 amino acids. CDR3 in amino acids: CASSLWTELETQYF. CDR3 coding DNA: TGTGCCAGCAGCTTATGGACTGAACTAGAGACCCAGTACTTC. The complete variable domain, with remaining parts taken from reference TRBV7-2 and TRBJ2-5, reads GAGVSQSPSNKVTEKGKDVELRCDPISGHTALYWYRQSLGQGLEFLIYFQGNSAPDKSGLPSDRFSAERTGGSVSTLTIQRTQQEDSAVYLCASSLWTELETQYFGPGTRLLVL.

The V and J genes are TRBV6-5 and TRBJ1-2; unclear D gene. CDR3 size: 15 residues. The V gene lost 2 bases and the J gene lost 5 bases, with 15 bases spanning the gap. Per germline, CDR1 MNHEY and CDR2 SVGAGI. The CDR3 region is CASSYLEREPYGYTF. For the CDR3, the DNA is TGTGCCAGCAGTTACCTTGAGAGGGAACCTTATGGCTACACCTTC.

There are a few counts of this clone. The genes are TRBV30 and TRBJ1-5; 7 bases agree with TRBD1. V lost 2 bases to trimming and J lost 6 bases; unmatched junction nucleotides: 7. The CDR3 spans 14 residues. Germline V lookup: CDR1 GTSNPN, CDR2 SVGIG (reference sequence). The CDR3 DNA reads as TGTGCCTGGAGTCAGGGGGGAAACGGTCAGCCCCAGCATTTT. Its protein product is CAWSQGGNGQPQHF.

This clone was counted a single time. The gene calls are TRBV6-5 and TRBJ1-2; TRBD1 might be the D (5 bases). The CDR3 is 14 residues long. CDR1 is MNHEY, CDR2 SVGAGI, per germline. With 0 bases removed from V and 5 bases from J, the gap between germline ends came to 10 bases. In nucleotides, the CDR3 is TGTGCCAGCAGTTACTCGAGGGGCCGATATGGCTACACCTTC. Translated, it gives CASSYSRGRYGYTF.

CDR3 protein: CASSLEFGSTQPQHF. CDR3 nucleotides: TGCGCCAGCAGCTTGGAATTCGGGAGTACTCAGCCCCAGCATTTT. The V call is TRBV5-1, the J call TRBJ1-5; D is undetermined. V was pared by 0 bases and J by 6 bases, with 13 bases between. Germline V gene sequence: CDR1 SGHRS, CDR2 YFSETQ. This CDR3 spans 15 amino acids.

The CDR3 DNA is TGTGCCAGCAGCTTAGAGCTGGCTAGCGGTCAAGAGACCCAGTACTTC. Its protein is CASSLELASGQETQYF. The chain employs TRBV7-2 and TRBJ2-5; 7 positions agree with TRBD2. V shed 1 base, J shed 2 bases, and the junction held 7 bases outside the gene matches. The CDR3 runs to 16 residues. Germline V gene lookup returns CDR1 SGHTA and CDR2 FQGNSA.

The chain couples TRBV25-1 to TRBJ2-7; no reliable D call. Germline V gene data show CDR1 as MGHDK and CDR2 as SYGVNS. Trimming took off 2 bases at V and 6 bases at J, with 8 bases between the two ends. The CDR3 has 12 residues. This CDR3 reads CASSEGFSEQYF. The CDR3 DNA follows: TGTGCCAGCAGTGAAGGCTTCAGCGAGCAGTACTTC.

The DNA of the CDR3 is TGCGCCAGCAGCTTCCGAATGGGGCAGGGTAGGTACGAGCAGTACTTC. Residues: CASSFRMGQGRYEQYF. This rearrangement joins TRBV4-3 to TRBJ2-7, with D possibly matching TRBD1 (5 bases). The V end was cut by 5 bases, the J end by 4 bases, with 21 bases between. This CDR3 is built from 16 residues. Germline lookup yields CDR1 LGHNA and CDR2 YSLEER.

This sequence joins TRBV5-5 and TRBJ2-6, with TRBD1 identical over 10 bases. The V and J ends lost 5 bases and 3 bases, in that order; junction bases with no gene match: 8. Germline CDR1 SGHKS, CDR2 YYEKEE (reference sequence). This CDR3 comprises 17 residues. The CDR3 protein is CASRSGTGVGGANVLTF. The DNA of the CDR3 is TGTGCCAGCAGGTCCGGGACAGGGGTCGGTGGGGCCAACGTCCTGACTTTC. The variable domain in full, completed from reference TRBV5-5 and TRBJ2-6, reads DAGVTQSPTHLIKTRGQQVTLRCSPISGHKSVSWYQQVLGQGPQFIFQYYEKEERGRGNFPDRFSARQFPNYSSELNVNALLLGDSALYLCASRSGTGVGGANVLTFGAGSRLTVL.

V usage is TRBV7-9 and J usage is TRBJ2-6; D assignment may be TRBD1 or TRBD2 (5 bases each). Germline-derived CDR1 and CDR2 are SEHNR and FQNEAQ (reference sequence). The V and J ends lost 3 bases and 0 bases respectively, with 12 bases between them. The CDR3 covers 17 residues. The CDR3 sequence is CASSFRQGRSGANVLTF. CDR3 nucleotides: TGTGCCAGCAGCTTTCGGCAGGGACGCTCTGGGGCCAACGTCCTGACTTTC.

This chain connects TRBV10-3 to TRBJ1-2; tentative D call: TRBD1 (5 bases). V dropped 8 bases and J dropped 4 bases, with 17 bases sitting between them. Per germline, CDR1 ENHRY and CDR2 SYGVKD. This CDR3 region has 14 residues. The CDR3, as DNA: TGTGCCATCGGGCCGCTGCAGGGCGGCTATGGCTACACCTTC. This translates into CAIGPLQGGYGYTF.

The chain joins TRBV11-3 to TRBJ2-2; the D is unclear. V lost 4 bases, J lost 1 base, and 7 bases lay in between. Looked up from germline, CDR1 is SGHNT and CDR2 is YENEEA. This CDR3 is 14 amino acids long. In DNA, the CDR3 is TGTGCCAGCAGCTCCAACTTGAACACCGGGGAGCTGTTTTTT. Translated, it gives CASSSNLNTGELFF. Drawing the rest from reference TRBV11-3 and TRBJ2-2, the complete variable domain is EAGVVQSPRYKIIEKKQPVAFWCNPISGHNTLYWYLQNLGQGPELLIRYENEEAVDDSQLPKDRFSAERLKGVDSTLKIQPAELGDSAVYLCASSSNLNTGELFFGEGSRLTVL.

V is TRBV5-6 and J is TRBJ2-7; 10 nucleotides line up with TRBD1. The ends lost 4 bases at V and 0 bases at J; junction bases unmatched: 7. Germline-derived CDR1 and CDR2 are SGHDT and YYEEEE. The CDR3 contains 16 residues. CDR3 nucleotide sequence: TGTGCCAGCAGCCCAAGGGACAGGGGTTTCTCCTACGAGCAGTACTTC. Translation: CASSPRDRGFSYEQYF.

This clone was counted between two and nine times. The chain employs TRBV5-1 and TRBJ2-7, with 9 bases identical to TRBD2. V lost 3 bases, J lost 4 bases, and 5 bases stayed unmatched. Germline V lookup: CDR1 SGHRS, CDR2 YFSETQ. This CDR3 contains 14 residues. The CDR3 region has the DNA TGCGCCAGCAGCTCAACTAGCGGGCAATACGAGCAGTACTTC. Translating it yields CASSSTSGQYEQYF.

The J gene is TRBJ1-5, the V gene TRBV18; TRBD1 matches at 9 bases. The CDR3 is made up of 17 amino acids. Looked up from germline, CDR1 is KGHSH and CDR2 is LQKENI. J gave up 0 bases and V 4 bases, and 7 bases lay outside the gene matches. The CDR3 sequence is CASSLLDRGLSNQPQHF. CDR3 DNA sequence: TGTGCCAGCTCACTTCTGGACAGGGGACTTAGCAATCAGCCCCAGCATTTT.

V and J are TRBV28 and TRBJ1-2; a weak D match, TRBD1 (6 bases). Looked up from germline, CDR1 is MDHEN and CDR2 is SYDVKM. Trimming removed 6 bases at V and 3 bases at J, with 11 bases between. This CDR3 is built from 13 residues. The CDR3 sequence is CASREGGDYGYTF. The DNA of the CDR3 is TGTGCCAGCAGGGAGGGGGGAGACTATGGCTACACCTTC.

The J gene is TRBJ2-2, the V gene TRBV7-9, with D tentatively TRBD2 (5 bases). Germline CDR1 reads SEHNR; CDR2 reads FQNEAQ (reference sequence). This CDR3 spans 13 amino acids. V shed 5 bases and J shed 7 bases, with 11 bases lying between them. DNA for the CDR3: TGTGCCAGCAGCCCTAGCTCCGTCGGGGAGCTGTTTTTT. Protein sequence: CASSPSSVGELFF.

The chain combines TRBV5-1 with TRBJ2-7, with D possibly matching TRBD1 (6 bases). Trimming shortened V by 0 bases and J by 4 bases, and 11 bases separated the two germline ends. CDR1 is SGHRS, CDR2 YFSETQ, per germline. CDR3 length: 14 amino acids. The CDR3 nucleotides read TGCGCCAGCAGCTTGGGGCAGGGGATGTACGAGCAGTACTTC. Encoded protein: CASSLGQGMYEQYF. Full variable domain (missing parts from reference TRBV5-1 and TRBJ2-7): KAGVTQTPRYLIKTRGQQVTLSCSPISGHRSVSWYQQTPGQGLQFLFEYFSETQRNKGNFPGRFSGRQFSNSRSEMNVSTLELGDSALYLCASSLGQGMYEQYFGPGTRLTVT.

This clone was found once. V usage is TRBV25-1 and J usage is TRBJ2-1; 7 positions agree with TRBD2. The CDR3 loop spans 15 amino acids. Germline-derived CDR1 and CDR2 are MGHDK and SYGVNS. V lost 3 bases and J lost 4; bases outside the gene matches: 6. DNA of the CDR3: TGTGCCAGCAGTGATACGGGGGGAGGGTACAATGAGCAGTTCTTC. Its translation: CASSDTGGGYNEQFF.

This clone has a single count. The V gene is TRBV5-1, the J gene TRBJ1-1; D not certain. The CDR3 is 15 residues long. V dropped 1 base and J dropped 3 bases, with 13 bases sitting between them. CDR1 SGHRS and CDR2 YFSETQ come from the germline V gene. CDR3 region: CASSLIDSEYTEAFF. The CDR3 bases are TGCGCCAGCAGCTTGATCGATTCCGAGTACACTGAAGCTTTCTTT.

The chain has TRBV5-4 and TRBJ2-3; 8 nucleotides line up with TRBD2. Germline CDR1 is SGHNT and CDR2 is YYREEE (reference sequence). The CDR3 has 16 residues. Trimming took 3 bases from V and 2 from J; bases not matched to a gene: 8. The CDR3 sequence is CASSSGERGNTDTQYF. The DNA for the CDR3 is TGTGCCAGCAGCTCAGGCGAGCGGGGGAACACAGATACGCAGTATTTT. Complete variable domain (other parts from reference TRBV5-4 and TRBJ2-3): ETGVTQSPTHLIKTRGQQVTLRCSSQSGHNTVSWYQQALGQGPQFIFQYYREEENGRGNFPPRFSGLQFPNYSSELNVNALELDDSALYLCASSSGERGNTDTQYFGPGTRLTVL.

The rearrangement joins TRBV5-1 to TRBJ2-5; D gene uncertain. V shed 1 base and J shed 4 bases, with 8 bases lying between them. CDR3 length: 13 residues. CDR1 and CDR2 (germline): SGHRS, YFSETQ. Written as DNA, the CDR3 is TGCGCCAGCAGCTTGAGAGCACCAGAGACCCAGTACTTC. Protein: CASSLRAPETQYF.

The CDR3 DNA follows: TGTGCCAGCAAGCGGACCGGGGAGCTGTTTTTT. Protein sequence: CASKRTGELFF. This chain joins TRBV6-5 and TRBJ2-2, with D possibly being TRBD2 (5 bases). CDR3 size: 11 residues. V was pared by 7 bases and J by 5 bases, with 5 bases between. CDR1 and CDR2 from the germline V gene are MNHEY and SVGAGI.

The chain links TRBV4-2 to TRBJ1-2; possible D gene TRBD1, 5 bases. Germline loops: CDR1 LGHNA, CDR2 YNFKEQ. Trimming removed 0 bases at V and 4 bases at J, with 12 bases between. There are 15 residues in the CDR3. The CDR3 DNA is TGTGCCAGCAGCCAAGATCTCAGGGTGGGCTATGGCTACACCTTC. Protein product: CASSQDLRVGYGYTF.

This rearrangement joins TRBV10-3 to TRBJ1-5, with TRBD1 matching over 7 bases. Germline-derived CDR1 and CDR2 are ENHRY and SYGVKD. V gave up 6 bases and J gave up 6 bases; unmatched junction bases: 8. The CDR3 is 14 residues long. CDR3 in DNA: TGTGCCATCAGGCAAGACAGGGTCTCTCAGCCCCAGCATTTT. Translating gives CAIRQDRVSQPQHF.

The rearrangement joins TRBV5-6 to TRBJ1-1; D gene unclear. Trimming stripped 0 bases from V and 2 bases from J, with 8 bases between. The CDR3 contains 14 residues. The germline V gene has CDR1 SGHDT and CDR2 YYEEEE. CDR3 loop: CASSLGMANTEAFF. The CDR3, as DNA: TGTGCCAGCAGCTTGGGTATGGCTAACACTGAAGCTTTCTTT. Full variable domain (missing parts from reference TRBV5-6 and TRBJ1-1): DAGVTQSPTHLIKTRGQQVTLRCSPKSGHDTVSWYQQALGQGPQFIFQYYEEEERQRGNFPDRFSGHQFPNYSSELNVNALLLGDSALYLCASSLGMANTEAFFGQGTRLTVV.

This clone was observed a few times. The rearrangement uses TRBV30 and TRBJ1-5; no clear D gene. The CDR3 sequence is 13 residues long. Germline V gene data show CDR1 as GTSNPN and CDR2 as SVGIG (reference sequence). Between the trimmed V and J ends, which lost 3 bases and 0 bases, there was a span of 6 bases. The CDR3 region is CAWRDGSNQPQHF. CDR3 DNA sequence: TGTGCCTGGAGGGACGGTAGCAATCAGCCCCAGCATTTT.

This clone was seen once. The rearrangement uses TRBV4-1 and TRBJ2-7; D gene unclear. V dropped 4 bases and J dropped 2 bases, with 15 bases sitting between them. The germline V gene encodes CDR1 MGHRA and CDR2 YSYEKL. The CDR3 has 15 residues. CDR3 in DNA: TGCGCCAGCAGCCGCTCCTTCCCAGCCCCCTACGAGCAGTACTTC. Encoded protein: CASSRSFPAPYEQYF.

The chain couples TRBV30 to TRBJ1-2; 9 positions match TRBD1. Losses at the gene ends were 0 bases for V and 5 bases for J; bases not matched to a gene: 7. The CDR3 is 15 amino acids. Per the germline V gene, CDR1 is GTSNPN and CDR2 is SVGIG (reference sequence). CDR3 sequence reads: CAWSVSRTGAYGYTF. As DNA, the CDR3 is TGTGCCTGGAGTGTCTCCCGGACAGGGGCTTATGGCTACACCTTC.